This TCR beta chain was obtained from a study of type 1 regulatory T cells. The study's findings and limits: Compared with non-type 1 regulatory T cells, type 1 regulatory T cells showed a more restricted TCR repertoire.

TCRdb re-derived calls from the reads in MiXCR, one entry per CDR3 protein. Of under 75,000 distinct CDR3 sequences in the sample, roughly 20% were seen once. Details on this clonotype: Its antigen is still unknown.

CDR1 and CDR2 from the germline V gene are SQVTM and ANQGSEA. CDR3 length: 14 residues. With 6 bases clipped from V and 6 bases from J, the junction kept 11 bases outside the gene matches. The clonotype originates from a human donor in good health. The V gene is TRBV29-1, the J gene TRBJ2-7, with TRBD2 matching 10 bases. The specimen sequenced was cultured type 1 regulatory T (Tr1) cells, either the whole culture or a sorted fraction (not recorded which). The CDR3 nucleotides are TGCAGCGTGGCCCCCTTAGCGGGAGGCTCCGAGCAGTACTTC. It yields the protein CSVAPLAGGSEQYF.